The entry below gives a single T cell receptor beta chain sequence along with its context. It lacks a known antigen. No base qualities exist here, and no much larger clone lies one base off it. Library method: 5' RACE. The listed sequencing device is Illumina HiSeq 2500. A second roughly 6 to 12 cycle PCR used a sample-barcoded 5' primer and a J-beta primer mix. A template-switch 5' adaptor carrying 12 random nucleotides introduced a unique molecular identifier onto each TCR beta cDNA molecule. At least 2.5 million CDR3-containing paired-end reads were obtained from each sample. First-strand cDNA synthesis was performed from all RNA using the Mint cDNA synthesis kit, with priming by a TRBC-specific oligonucleotide. After uracil-DNA glycosylase treatment, a first 18-cycle PCR used universal primers M1SS and BC2_uni_R on all cDNA. The published analysis was carried out like this. For normalization, 1 million high-quality reads, each with a distinct molecular identifier, were randomly selected from each sample. Instead of being binned into consensus sequences, reads that shared molecular identifiers were thrown out. CDR3 identification, clonotype clustering and error correction used MiTCR with a Q25 quality threshold and the strictest error-elimination algorithm. A nonparametric unseen species model with Euler transformation was used to estimate a lower bound on total TCR beta diversity. The public reads were reprocessed in TCRdb via fastp at Q25 and MiXCR, keeping in-frame beta chains. All rows with the same CDR3 protein become a single entry with the most common DNA and genes. The V and J calls were determined by TCRdb, not by the authors. The sample has about 1.8 million distinct CDR3 sequences on record, around half of them singletons. Of the sample, around 2.1% falls within the top ten clones.

This record belongs to a study of blood T cells in healthy people across ages (dated by TCRdb to between 2015 and 2016). In terms of the full investigation: In model experiments, roughly one uniquely barcoded TCR beta cDNA molecule per two T cells was captured by template switching. Age-related changes in TCR beta repertoire diversity were measured in the study by deep sequencing normalized with unique cDNA molecular identifiers. The donors were divided into four age groups: young (average around 16 years), middle-aged (about 41), aged (about 61) and long-lived (about 79). To avoid experimental bias, donors of different ages were randomly spread across the sequencing lanes. Using the same blood draw, the study looked at two additional independent replicas of 1 million unique cDNA reads for two donors, one aged 18 to 30 and the other aged 80 or older.

V drops 1 base and J drops 2 bases, leaving 17 bases in between. CDR1 and CDR2 were assigned from the germline V gene as LGHNA and YNFKEQ. The CDR3 starts with the cysteine, ends with the phenylalanine, and has 17 residues. CDR3 DNA is the only sequence kept; it has 51 bases, read in frame from the first base. The donors were some 36 Caucasian individuals from Russia, aged roughly 6 to 100 years, who were systemically healthy. Each donor gave 8 to 10 milliliters of peripheral blood, collected into EDTA-treated Vacutainer tubes. PBMCs were isolated by Ficoll-Paque density-gradient centrifugation, with at least 7 million obtained per sample. Total RNA was extracted from PBMCs with Trizol reagent, with at least 5.5 micrograms obtained per sample. For every donor, an aliquot of PBMCs went through flow cytometry to measure the percentages of naive CD45RAhigh/CD27high T cells. What the work shows at the level of the full study, not this receptor alone: Bulk unsorted PBMC profiling prevented conclusive comparison of naive and antigen-experienced compartments. Because the CMV infection status of the donors was unknown, age-related changes in expanded clonotypes may potentially have been confounded. A strong correlation was found between observed TCR beta diversity and the percentage of naive T cells measured by flow cytometry. Estimates of total diversity based on one million sequenced T cells were considered lower bounds and underestimates. The long-lived group showed more naive CD4+ T cells, fewer expanded clones and increased TCR diversity than the aged group, suggesting age selection. Observed TCR beta diversity per million T cells fell roughly linearly with age, and a significant reduction was already apparent by age around 40.

In this chain, TRBV4-2 is recombined with TRBJ2-5; the D gene is perhaps TRBD1, from 6 matching bases. The clonotype originates from a woman between 40 and 55 years old in good health. Sequenced input: blood. The bases read TGTGCCAGCAGCCAAGGAGGTAACAGGGTAAGACAAGAGACCCAGTACTTC. This encodes CASSQGGNRVRQETQYF.